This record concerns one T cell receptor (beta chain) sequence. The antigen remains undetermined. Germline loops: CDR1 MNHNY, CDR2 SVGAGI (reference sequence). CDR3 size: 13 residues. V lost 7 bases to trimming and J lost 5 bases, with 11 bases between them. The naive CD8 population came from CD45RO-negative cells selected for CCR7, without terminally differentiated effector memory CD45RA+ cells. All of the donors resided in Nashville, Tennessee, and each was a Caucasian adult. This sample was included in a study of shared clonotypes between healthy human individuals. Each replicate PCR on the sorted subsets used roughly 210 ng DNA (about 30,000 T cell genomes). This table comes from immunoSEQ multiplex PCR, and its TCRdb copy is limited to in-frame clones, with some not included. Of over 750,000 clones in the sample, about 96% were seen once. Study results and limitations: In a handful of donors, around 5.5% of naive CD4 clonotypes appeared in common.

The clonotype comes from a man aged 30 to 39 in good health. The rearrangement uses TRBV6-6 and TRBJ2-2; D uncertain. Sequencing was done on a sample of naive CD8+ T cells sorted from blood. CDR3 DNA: TGTGCCAGCAAAATAGAAGAAACCGGGGAGCTGTTTTTT. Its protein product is CASKIEETGELFF.